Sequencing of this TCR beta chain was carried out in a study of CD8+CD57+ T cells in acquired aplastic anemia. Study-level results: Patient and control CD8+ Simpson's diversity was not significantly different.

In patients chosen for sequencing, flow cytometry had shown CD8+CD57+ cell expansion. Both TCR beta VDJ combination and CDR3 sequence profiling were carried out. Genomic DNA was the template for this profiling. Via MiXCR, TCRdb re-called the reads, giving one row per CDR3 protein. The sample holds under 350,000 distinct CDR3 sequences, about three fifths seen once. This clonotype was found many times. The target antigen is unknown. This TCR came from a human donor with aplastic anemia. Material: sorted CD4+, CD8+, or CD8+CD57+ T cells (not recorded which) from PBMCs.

The CDR3 DNA follows: TGTGCCAGCAGCCCCCAGGTAGGGATCGGAGATGGCTACACCTTC. It is translated as CASSPQVGIGDGYTF. V and J are TRBV11-2 and TRBJ1-2; D is unresolved. V dropped 5 bases and J dropped 6 bases, with 19 bases sitting between them. This CDR3 has 15 amino acids. Germline V lookup: CDR1 SGHAT, CDR2 FQNNGV.